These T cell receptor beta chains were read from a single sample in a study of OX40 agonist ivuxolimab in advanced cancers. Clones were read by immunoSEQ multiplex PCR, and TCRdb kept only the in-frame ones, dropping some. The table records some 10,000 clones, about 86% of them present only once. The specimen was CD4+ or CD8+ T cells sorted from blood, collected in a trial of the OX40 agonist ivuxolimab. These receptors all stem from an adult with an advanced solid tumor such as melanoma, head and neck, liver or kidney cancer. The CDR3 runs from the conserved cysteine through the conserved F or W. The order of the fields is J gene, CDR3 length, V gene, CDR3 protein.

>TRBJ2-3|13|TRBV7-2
CASSLGSTDTQYF
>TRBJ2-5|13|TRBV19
CASKPGHQETQYF
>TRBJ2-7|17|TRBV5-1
CASSLADREFGSYEQYF
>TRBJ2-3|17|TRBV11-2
CASSLSPSGGSTDTQYF
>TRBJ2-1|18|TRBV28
CASSRPSGSTSSYNEQFF
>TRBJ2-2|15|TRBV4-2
CASSPLFEVTGELFF
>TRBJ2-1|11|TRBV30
CAWASGDAQFF
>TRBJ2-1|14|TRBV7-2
CASSLGLAGGEQFF
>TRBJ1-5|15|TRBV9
CASSTEGVWNQPQHF
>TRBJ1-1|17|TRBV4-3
CASSQSRAGVSWGEAFF
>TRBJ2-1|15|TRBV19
CASSALAGPYNEQFF
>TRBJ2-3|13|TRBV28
CASRHGPTDTQYF
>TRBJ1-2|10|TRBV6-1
CASQYYGYTF
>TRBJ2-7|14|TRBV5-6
CASSSGTGSYEQYF
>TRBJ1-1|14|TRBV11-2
CASSLQGAVTEAFF
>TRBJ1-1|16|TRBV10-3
CAISSSQGQGTTEAFF
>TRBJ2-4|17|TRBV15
CATSRDVLAGGINIQYF
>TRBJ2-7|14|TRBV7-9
CASSLGGLIQEQYF
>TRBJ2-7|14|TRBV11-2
CASSFIMTTYEQYF
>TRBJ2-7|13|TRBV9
CASSGLAGYEQYF
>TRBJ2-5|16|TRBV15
CATSRVPEKPKETQYF
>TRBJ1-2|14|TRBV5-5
CASSVTGGGYGYTF
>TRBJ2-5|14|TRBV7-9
CASSLLRIVETQYF
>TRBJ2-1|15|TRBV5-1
CASSLAGGMYNEQFF
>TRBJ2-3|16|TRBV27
CASSPHLGEVTDTQYF
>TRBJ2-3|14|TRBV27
CASSPGISGDTQYF
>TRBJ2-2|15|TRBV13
CASSYTTGHTGELFF
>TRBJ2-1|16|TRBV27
CASSPYEVGGYNEQFF
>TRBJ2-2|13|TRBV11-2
CASSLVSTGELFF
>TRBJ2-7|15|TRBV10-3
CAISEGGIGTYEQYF
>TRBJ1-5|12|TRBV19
CASSIRDQPQHF
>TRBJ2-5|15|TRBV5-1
CASSLTNSVQETQYF
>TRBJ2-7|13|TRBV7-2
CASSQDGGYEQYF
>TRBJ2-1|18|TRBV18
CASSPLAGGTGLYNEQFF
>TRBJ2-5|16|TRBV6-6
CASSYSSAGEGETQYF
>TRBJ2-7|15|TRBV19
CASSPRTYGVAEQYF
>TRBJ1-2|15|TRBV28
CASSSSGTDLVGYTF
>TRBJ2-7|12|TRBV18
CASSLPGNEQYF
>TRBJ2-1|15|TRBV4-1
CASSQLAGGPDEQFF
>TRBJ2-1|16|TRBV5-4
CASSLGLGAAPNEQFF
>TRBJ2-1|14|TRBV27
CASSLGRSGNEQFF
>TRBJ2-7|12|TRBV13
CASSSDRGEQYF
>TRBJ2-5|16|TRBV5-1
CASSTGLLGKQETQYF
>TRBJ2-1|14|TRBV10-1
CASSESGMYNEQFF
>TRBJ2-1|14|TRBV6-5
CASRLKSSYNEQFF
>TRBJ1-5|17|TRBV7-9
CASSLTGTGGGDQPQHF
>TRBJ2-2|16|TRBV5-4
CASSLGLAGYTGELFF
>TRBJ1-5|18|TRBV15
CATSRPDREDHSDQPQHF
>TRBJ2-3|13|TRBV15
CATSRETLDTQYF
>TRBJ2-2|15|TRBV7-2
CASSGRGANTGELFF
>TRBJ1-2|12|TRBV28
CASSLTSYGYTF
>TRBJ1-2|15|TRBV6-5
CASGEGTSFNYGYTF
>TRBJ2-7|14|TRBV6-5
CASSYVSGEYEQYF
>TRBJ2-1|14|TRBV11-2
CASSPRGNFNEQFF
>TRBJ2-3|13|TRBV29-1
CSVEGDQTDTQYF
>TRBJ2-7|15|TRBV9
CASSVGADSSYEQYF
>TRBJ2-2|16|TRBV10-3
CAISESTGGVDGELFF